The rows below give T cell receptor beta chains drawn from one sample of a study of early T cells in non-severe SARS-CoV-2 infection. Each CDR3 protein is one row after TCRdb ran MiXCR on the 5' RACE reads. Of about 22,000 distinct CDR3 sequences detected, 4.5% appear once; the ten largest clones hold about 20%. Sequencing was carried out using whole blood. The origin of the receptors is an adult who was a healthcare worker with PCR-confirmed SARS-CoV-2 infection or an uninfected control (not recorded which). CDR3s include the opening cysteine and the closing phenylalanine or tryptophan. The D gene is left open where the match is weak. Some rows have no size entry. The others give once, few or many, or a class for an expanded clone.

. | TRBJ2-1 | TRBV13 | many | CASSRGGRRNEQFF | TGTGCCAGCAGCCGGGGAGGCAGGAGAAATGAGCAGTTCTTC
. | TRBJ2-1 | TRBV6-5 | many | CASTRKHGGNEQFF | TGTGCCAGCACTCGTAAACACGGCGGCAATGAGCAGTTCTTC
. | TRBJ2-1 | TRBV20-1 | many | CSPKMTDLYNEQFF | TGCAGTCCAAAAATGACTGATCTCTACAATGAGCAGTTCTTC
TRBD2 | TRBJ2-7 | TRBV19 | many | CASSIAGGSPPYEQYF | TGTGCCAGTAGTATAGCTGGCGGGAGCCCTCCCTACGAGCAGTACTTC
TRBD2 | TRBJ2-7 | TRBV20-1 | many | CSAIRTSGYVEQYF | TGCAGTGCTATCCGGACTAGCGGCTATGTCGAGCAGTACTTC
TRBD2 | TRBJ2-3 | TRBV12-3/TRBV12-4 | medium-sized | CASSLGWEGQGDTQYF | TGTGCCAGCAGTTTAGGGTGGGAGGGCCAGGGAGATACGCAGTATTTT
TRBD2 | TRBJ2-7 | TRBV12-3/TRBV12-4 | . | CASAVGLAGVDEQYF | TGTGCCAGCGCGGTCGGGCTAGCGGGAGTAGATGAGCAGTACTTC
. | TRBJ2-5 | TRBV5-4 | . | CASAKGGRETQYF | TGTGCCAGCGCTAAAGGAGGTCGTGAGACCCAGTACTTC
TRBD2 | TRBJ2-7 | TRBV7-2 | many | CASSSFSGRGYEQYF | TGTGCCAGCAGCTCGTTTAGCGGGAGGGGCTACGAGCAGTACTTC
. | TRBJ1-4 | TRBV4-2 | many | CASRAGAHNEKLFF | TGTGCCAGCAGGGCCGGGGCACATAATGAAAAACTGTTTTTT
TRBD1 | TRBJ2-7 | TRBV12-3/TRBV12-4 | . | CASRTGGTYEQYF | TGTGCCAGCAGGACAGGGGGAACCTACGAGCAGTACTTC
. | TRBJ1-5 | TRBV20-1 | many | CSAPDRQGNQPQHF | TGCAGTGCCCCCGATCGACAGGGCAATCAGCCCCAGCATTTT
TRBD1 | TRBJ2-7 | TRBV4-1 | . | CASSQGQGRSSYEQYF | TGCGCCAGCAGCCAGGGACAGGGAAGGAGCTCCTACGAGCAGTACTTC
. | TRBJ2-1 | TRBV12-3/TRBV12-4 | many | CASRGLYRDNNEQFF | TGTGCCAGCAGGGGACTATACAGGGACAACAATGAGCAGTTCTTC
. | TRBJ2-3 | TRBV12-3/TRBV12-4 | many | CASSLDYSSTDTQYF | TGTGCCAGCAGTCTGGACTACTCTAGCACAGATACGCAGTATTTT
TRBD1 | TRBJ1-6 | TRBV12-3/TRBV12-4 | . | CASSPQGATYNSPLHF | TGTGCCAGCAGCCCCCAGGGGGCCACCTATAATTCACCCCTCCACTTT
. | TRBJ2-7 | TRBV12-3/TRBV12-4 | few | CASSFVTTQQYF | TGTGCCAGCAGTTTTGTAACTACGCAGCAGTACTTC
TRBD1 | TRBJ1-5 | TRBV7-9 | many | CASSHRGLNQPQHF | TGTGCCAGCAGCCACAGGGGGCTCAATCAGCCCCAGCATTTT
TRBD1 | TRBJ2-7 | TRBV7-9 | many | CASSGGTGTIYEQYF | TGTGCCAGCAGCGGGGGGACAGGGACGATCTACGAGCAGTACTTC
. | TRBJ2-7 | TRBV4-3 | many | CASSQGPSYEQYF | TGCGCCAGCAGCCAAGGTCCCAGCTACGAGCAGTACTTC
. | TRBJ1-5 | TRBV27 | many | CASKGNTGNQPQHF | TGTGCCAGCAAGGGGAATACAGGGAATCAGCCCCAGCATTTT
TRBD2 | TRBJ2-1 | TRBV5-6 | . | CASSLGTSRYNEQFF | TGTGCCAGCAGCTTGGGGACTAGCCGCTACAATGAGCAGTTCTTC
. | TRBJ2-6 | TRBV9 | many | CASSVGGSPSSGANVLTF | TGTGCCAGCAGCGTAGGGGGATCCCCCTCCTCTGGGGCCAACGTCCTGACTTTC
. | TRBJ1-4 | TRBV12-3/TRBV12-4 | many | CASSLGTGKEKLFF | TGTGCCAGCAGTTTGGGAACAGGGAAAGAAAAACTGTTTTTT
. | TRBJ2-7 | TRBV4-3 | many | CASSQGQGGEQYF | TGCGCCAGCAGCCAAGGTCAGGGGGGCGAGCAGTACTTC
TRBD2 | TRBJ2-3 | TRBV7-8 | many | CASSQGLAGAVTDTQYF | TGTGCCAGCAGCCAGGGACTAGCGGGAGCGGTTACCGATACGCAGTATTTT
. | TRBJ1-3 | TRBV13 | . | CASSQQGNTIYF | TGTGCCAGCAGCCAACAAGGAAACACCATATATTTT
. | TRBJ1-1 | TRBV4-3 | many | CASSQDENTEAFF | TGCGCCAGCAGCCAAGATGAGAACACTGAAGCTTTCTTT
TRBD2 | TRBJ2-7 | TRBV20-1 | few | CSARETSGAYEQYF | TGCAGTGCTAGAGAAACTAGCGGAGCCTACGAGCAGTACTTC
. | TRBJ2-1 | TRBV4-1 | . | CASSQVDLISYNEQFF | TGCGCCAGCAGCCAAGTGGATTTGATATCCTACAATGAGCAGTTCTTC
. | TRBJ1-6 | TRBV7-9 | many | CASSHGGFSPLHF | TGTGCCAGCAGCCACGGGGGGTTTTCACCCCTCCACTTT
. | TRBJ2-7 | TRBV4-3 | many | CASSQGMGYREQYF | TGCGCCAGCAGCCAAGGTATGGGGTATCGCGAGCAGTACTTC
. | TRBJ2-3 | TRBV5-4 | . | CASSWAKTDTQYF | TGTGCCAGCAGCTGGGCAAAGACAGATACGCAGTATTTT
TRBD2 | TRBJ2-3 | TRBV4-3 | . | CASSQDFGGTSGRSTDTQYF | TGCGCCAGCAGCCAAGACTTCGGAGGGACTAGCGGCAGGAGCACAGATACGCAGTATTTT
TRBD1 | TRBJ2-5 | TRBV20-1 | many | CSARSDRAFVQETQYF | TGCAGTGCCCGATCGGACAGGGCGTTTGTCCAAGAGACCCAGTACTTC
TRBD2 | TRBJ2-1 | TRBV12-3/TRBV12-4 | many | CASSDLAGVSNEQFF | TGTGCCAGCAGTGACTTAGCGGGAGTTAGTAATGAGCAGTTCTTC
. | TRBJ2-3 | TRBV7-2 | . | CASSLGPRTDTQYF | TGTGCCAGCAGCTTAGGGCCTAGGACAGATACGCAGTATTTT
TRBD1 | TRBJ2-3 | TRBV5-1 | many | CASSLQGATDTQYF | TGCGCCAGCAGTCTACAGGGGGCTACAGATACGCAGTATTTT
. | TRBJ1-1 | TRBV7-2 | many | CASSLVPRRPDEAFF | TGTGCCAGCAGCTTAGTTCCTAGGAGACCCGATGAAGCTTTCTTT
. | TRBJ1-3 | TRBV7-6 | many | CASSLVLSSGNTIYF | TGTGCCAGCAGCTTAGTACTGAGCTCTGGAAACACCATATATTTT
. | TRBJ2-7 | TRBV7-9 | many | CASSSGRAYEQYF | TGTGCCAGCAGCTCGGGCAGGGCCTACGAGCAGTACTTC
. | TRBJ1-1 | TRBV2 | many | CASSKMWDTEAFF | TGTGCCAGCTCCAAAATGTGGGACACTGAAGCTTTCTTT
. | TRBJ1-4 | TRBV7-2 | many | CASSLFPFNEKLFF | TGTGCCAGCAGCTTATTTCCCTTTAATGAAAAACTGTTTTTT
. | TRBJ2-1 | TRBV30 | . | CAWTKQTEQFF | TGTGCCTGGACCAAACAAACCGAGCAGTTCTTC